The rows below give T cell receptor beta chains drawn from one sample of a study of immune heterogeneity within non-small cell lung tumors. MiXCR, run by TCRdb on the multiplex PCR reads, gives a single entry per CDR3 protein. The data show about 6,000 distinct CDR3 sequences, with more than 20% seen just once and approximately 15% held by the top ten. Sequenced sample: lung tumor tissue. Receptors originate from a man between 60 and 75 years old with non-small cell lung cancer. The CDR3 runs from the conserved cysteine through the conserved F or W. The D gene is left open where the match is weak. Only some rows state a clone size, as once, few, many or a class for expanded clones.

d_gene,j_gene,abundance,v_gene,CDR3nt,CDR3aa
.,TRBJ2-5,few,TRBV12-3/TRBV12-4,TGTGCCAGCAGTTTAGAGGGGTTGGCGGGCCAGGAGACCCAGTACTTC,CASSLEGLAGQETQYF
.,TRBJ2-3,many,TRBV5-1,TGCGCCAGCAGTATACAGGGAACAGATACGCAGTATTTT,CASSIQGTDTQYF
.,TRBJ1-4,medium-sized,TRBV28,TGTGCCAGCAGTTCCGCTCCACAGGGTGTATTTAACGAAAAACTGTTTTTT,CASSSAPQGVFNEKLFF
.,TRBJ2-1,many,TRBV5-1,TGCGCCAGCAGCCCGGACTCCAATGAGCAGTTCTTC,CASSPDSNEQFF
TRBD1,TRBJ2-3,many,TRBV4-1,TGCGCCAGCAGCCACCCTCCGGACAGGGCAAGGTCAGATACGCAGTATTTT,CASSHPPDRARSDTQYF
.,TRBJ2-2,many,TRBV6-1,TGTGCCAGCAGCCTCCACTGGTCCACCGGGGAGCTGTTTTTT,CASSLHWSTGELFF
.,TRBJ2-5,.,TRBV7-8,TGTGCCAGCACCCAACTTGGGTACCAAGAGACCCAGTACTTC,CASTQLGYQETQYF
.,TRBJ2-1,medium-sized,TRBV6-5,TGTGCCAGCAGTTACTCGGGGTCGACCGATCGGAAGAATGAGCAGTTCTTC,CASSYSGSTDRKNEQFF
TRBD1,TRBJ2-2,.,TRBV7-3,TGTGCCAGCAGCTTAATCGGGGGGACAGGGTATTCCGGGGAGCTGTTTTTT,CASSLIGGTGYSGELFF
.,TRBJ2-7,medium-sized,TRBV6-1,TGTGCCAGCAATGACTCGGGCAGGTCCTACGAGCAGTACTTC,CASNDSGRSYEQYF
.,TRBJ1-2,.,TRBV28,TGTGCCAGCAGTGTACAAGGATGGACGCAGGGCAAGGAGGTCTACACCTTC,CASSVQGWTQGKEVYTF
TRBD1,TRBJ1-2,medium-sized,TRBV5-1,TGCGCCAGCAGATTTCGACCGGGACAGGGGGCTGGAGGCTACACCTTC,CASRFRPGQGAGGYTF
TRBD2,TRBJ2-7,medium-sized,TRBV27,TGTGCCAGCAGTCCCCGGACTAGCGTCTCCTACGAGCAGTACTTC,CASSPRTSVSYEQYF
TRBD1,TRBJ2-7,medium-sized,TRBV19,TGTGCCAGTACCAACACTCCGGGACAGGGCGACCACGAGCAGTACTTC,CASTNTPGQGDHEQYF
.,TRBJ1-5,.,TRBV28,TGTGCCAGCAGTTTATTTCGCAGGAACAATCAGCCCCAGCATTTT,CASSLFRRNNQPQHF
.,TRBJ2-1,once,TRBV2,TGTGCCAGCAGTGAAGAGGGCTTGCTCTCCTACTATGAGGTGTTCTTC,CASSEEGLLSYYEVFF
.,TRBJ2-3,medium-sized,TRBV11-1,TGTGCCAGCAGCCCAAGAAAGACAGATACGCAGTATTTT,CASSPRKTDTQYF
.,TRBJ1-2,medium-sized,TRBV6-5,TGTGCCAGCAGTTACAGGGGAGGGTATGGCTACACCTTC,CASSYRGGYGYTF
TRBD1,TRBJ1-1,many,TRBV19,TGTGCCAGTACCGCAGGGGGCTACACTGAAGCTTTCTTT,CASTAGGYTEAFF
TRBD1,TRBJ1-5,many,TRBV10-3,TGTGCCATCAGTCCCCAGGGGGCGGGTCAGCCCCAGCATTTT,CAISPQGAGQPQHF
.,TRBJ1-2,medium-sized,TRBV5-1,TGCGCCAGCAGCGTGGAATCGGTCCGCTATGGCTACACCTTC,CASSVESVRYGYTF
.,TRBJ2-1,medium-sized,TRBV5-1,TGCGCCAGCAGCTTGACCGGGGCCGTCGATGAGCAGTTCTTC,CASSLTGAVDEQFF
.,TRBJ2-7,medium-sized,TRBV29-1,TGCAGCGTTGCGGATAGCGAGCAGTACTTC,CSVADSEQYF
.,TRBJ2-1,medium-sized,TRBV6-1,TGTGCCAGCAAAAAGGTGGACCAAGGGGGGAATGAGCAGTTCTTC,CASKKVDQGGNEQFF
.,TRBJ1-2,large,TRBV20-1,TGCAGTGCTAGTTGGGGTGGCTACACCTTC,CSASWGGYTF
.,TRBJ2-2,medium-sized,TRBV15,TGTGCCACCAGCAGAGAGGAGGTGGGGGGCTGGAGGGTCTCCGGGGAGCTGTTTTTT,CATSREEVGGWRVSGELFF
TRBD1,TRBJ1-6,.,TRBV30,TGTGCCTGGACCCCGGGACAGCATAATTCACCCCTCCACTTC,CAWTPGQHNSPLHF
.,TRBJ1-5,.,TRBV28,TGTGCCAGCGCGCATGACCTACAGGGAATTCAGCCCCAGCATTTT,CASAHDLQGIQPQHF
.,TRBJ1-5,large,TRBV28,TGTGCCAGCAGTTTGTTTTCGCAGGGTCGCAATCAGCCCCAGCATTTT,CASSLFSQGRNQPQHF
.,TRBJ1-1,.,TRBV7-7,TGTGCTAGCAGCCTGGGCGCCAACGCTGAAGCTTTCTTT,CASSLGANAEAFF
TRBD2,TRBJ2-2,medium-sized,TRBV10-3,TGTGCCATCAGTGCCTCCGGGACTAGCGGGAGATTCGCCGGGGAGCTGTTTTTT,CAISASGTSGRFAGELFF
.,TRBJ2-3,medium-sized,TRBV7-2,TGTGCCAGCAGCTTAGATTTCGGCGCGACAGATACGCAGTATTTT,CASSLDFGATDTQYF
.,TRBJ2-7,medium-sized,TRBV20-1,TGCAGTGCGTATTTTGGTCCTGCGAGGACCGGCGAGCAGTACTTC,CSAYFGPARTGEQYF
TRBD1,TRBJ1-2,medium-sized,TRBV10-3,TGTGCCATCAATCGGGACAGGACGGGATATGGCTACACCTTC,CAINRDRTGYGYTF
.,TRBJ1-4,.,TRBV7-8,TGTGCCAGCAGCTTTGACTTATCAACTAACGCAAAACTCTTTTTT,CASSFDLSTNAKLFF
TRBD1,TRBJ2-2,many,TRBV29-1,TGCAGCGCCTCCCCAGGGGGCACCGGGGAGCTGTTTTTT,CSASPGGTGELFF
.,TRBJ1-6,many,TRBV5-6,TGTGCCAGCAGCCGGACACCGAGGGGTAATTCACCCCTCCACTTT,CASSRTPRGNSPLHF
.,TRBJ1-5,.,TRBV24-1,TGTGCCACCAGTGGGAGTTGGAGCAATCAGCCCCAAAATTTT,CATSGSWSNQPQNF
.,TRBJ1-6,medium-sized,TRBV28,TGTGCCACGTTCCGACTCCTCCCGGGACAAGGGCAGAATTCACCCCTCCACTTT,CATFRLLPGQGQNSPLHF
.,TRBJ2-1,once,TRBV28,TGTGCCACCACATCCGAAGACATCTCCTACAATGAACAGTTCTTC,CATTSEDISYNEQFF
TRBD1,TRBJ1-4,.,TRBV6-1,TGTGCCAGCAGTGAAGCCGCAAGGGGGCTTTTGGCTAATGAAAGACTGTTTTTT,CASSEAARGLLANERLFF
TRBD2,TRBJ2-1,many,TRBV2,TGTGCCGGGGGGTTAAGCGGGAGGGCCGGAAATGAGCAGTTCTTC,CAGGLSGRAGNEQFF
.,TRBJ2-1,many,TRBV4-1,TGCGCCAGCAGCCGTCGAGGGAGGAACAATGAGCAGTTCTTC,CASSRRGRNNEQFF
.,TRBJ2-5,.,TRBV5-1,TGCGCCAGCGGCTACAACAAAGGCAGGGTTGAGACCCAGTACTTC,CASGYNKGRVETQYF
.,TRBJ2-3,medium-sized,TRBV20-1,TGCAGTGCTAGTCCCCACGACACGAATACGCAGTATTTT,CSASPHDTNTQYF
TRBD2,TRBJ2-1,medium-sized,TRBV20-1,TGCAGTGCGACAACCGGGACTAGCGGGAACAATGAGCAGTTCTTC,CSATTGTSGNNEQFF
.,TRBJ2-3,many,TRBV7-6,TGTGCCAGCAGCTTAATGACAGCAGATACGCAGTATTTT,CASSLMTADTQYF
.,TRBJ2-2,many,TRBV12-3/TRBV12-4,TGTGCCAGCAGTTACAATGTCGGGGAGCTGTTTTTT,CASSYNVGELFF
.,TRBJ2-2,medium-sized,TRBV2,TGTGCCAGCAGTGTTGGTGCATTTCGAACGGTCCGCAACACCGGGGAGCTGTTTTTT,CASSVGAFRTVRNTGELFF
TRBD1,TRBJ2-7,medium-sized,TRBV11-2,TGTGCCAGCAGCTTTGGGACAGGGAACTACGAGCAGTACTTC,CASSFGTGNYEQYF
TRBD1,TRBJ2-2,medium-sized,TRBV7-3,TGTGCCAGCAGCCCGCGGACAGGGATGGACACCGGGGAGCTGTTTTTT,CASSPRTGMDTGELFF
.,TRBJ1-4,few,TRBV5-6,TGTGCCAGCAGCTTGGCCAGGCAGCCCATCAATGAAAAACTGTTTTTT,CASSLARQPINEKLFF
.,TRBJ2-7,many,TRBV5-8,TGTGCCAGCAGCTTGGGTGGTGGCTACGAGCAGTACTTC,CASSLGGGYEQYF
TRBD2,TRBJ2-3,many,TRBV5-1,TGCGCCAGCAGCTTGGGGGGGACTAGCGGCACAGATACGCAGTATTTT,CASSLGGTSGTDTQYF
.,TRBJ2-7,medium-sized,TRBV20-1,TGCAGTGCTAGACGGGACTCTCTAGGCTACGAGCAGTACTTC,CSARRDSLGYEQYF
TRBD1,TRBJ2-7,large,TRBV11-2,TGTGCCAGCAGCTTTATTCAGGGGGCGAGGAACGAGCAGTACTTC,CASSFIQGARNEQYF
.,TRBJ2-7,.,TRBV11-2,TGTGCCAACAGCTTACGGCCCACTCAGAGACACGAGCAGTACTTC,CANSLRPTQRHEQYF
TRBD2,TRBJ2-1,.,TRBV5-1,TGCGCCAGCAGAGAAAATAGCGGGAGCAATGAGCAGTTCTTC,CASRENSGSNEQFF
TRBD1,TRBJ2-5,.,TRBV5-1,TGCGCCAGCAACATAGGACAGGGCCAAGAGACCCAGTACTTC,CASNIGQGQETQYF